This T cell receptor (beta chain) was identified in a study of T cell responses to AZD1222 COVID-19 vaccine (dated by TCRdb to the early 2020s). At the level of the whole study: AZD1222 recipients with second doses at about 4 weeks or about 12 weeks were pooled, because spike-specific TCR depth and breadth did not differ between schedules. A total of 233 trial participants underwent TCR sequencing, of whom 207 had received two doses of AZD1222 and some 26 had received two doses of the MenACWY control vaccine. Trial participants were enrolled by age into 18-55, 56-69 and 70-plus year subgroups, with roughly 160, 29 and 62 TCR-sequenced participants respectively. On the study overall, not on this receptor specifically: No day 14 peak-response samples were available, so repertoires were characterized only after the peak T cell response. Conclusions about previously exposed vaccinees were limited because only six AZD1222 recipients were SARS-CoV-2 seropositive at baseline. A significant rise in spike-specific TCR breadth and depth was observed after two AZD1222 doses relative to day 0 and relative to MenACWY recipients. Most participants were white British and females outnumbered males, and the authors suggested that clonal diversity may have been underestimated. The vaccine-associated CD4 TCRs covered the entire spike protein, and the dominant responses fell in regions 160-218 and 743-854. The 56-69-year group was small, and its depth increase did not reach significance, likely because of low power. Nearly half of unique spike-specific TCRs reportedly recognized epitopes outside regions mutated in the B.1.351 and B.1.1.7 variants.

The germline V gene sets CDR1 to SGHAT and CDR2 to FQNNGV. The CDR3 goes from the cysteine to the phenylalanine over 15 residues. The entry retains the CDR3 DNA only, 45 bases that are in frame from base 1. V was cut back by 1 base and J by 0 bases, leaving a gap of 8 bases between them. The CDR3 regions of human TCRbeta chains were subjected to immunosequencing. The authors processed their data as follows. TCRs in the repertoires were compared against a reference library of SARS-CoV-2-specific TCRs that had been generated with the MIRA antigen-specificity platform. Breadth meant the fraction of unique TCRs that were SARS-CoV-2-associated, whereas depth meant the fraction of total T cells that were SARS-CoV-2-associated. Using the MIRA data, every spike-specific TCR was mapped to the spike region that the TCR reacted to and assigned to either a CD4 or a CD8 class. Log10-transformed breadth and depth values were compared by one-way ANOVA with Sidak's multiple comparisons tests. The table was pulled from immuneACCESS by TCRdb, which kept in-frame rearrangements only. Such tables lose some clones; where checked, under half of the loss comes from unresolved V genes, and the rest has no known cause. The V and J calls and clone size come from that table; D and trimming were worked out from the DNA. The sample profile shows under 150,000 clones; around 90% of them were found once. The ten most abundant clones make up 25% to 30% of the sample.

This specimen's time point label, interpreted: baseline before first vaccination. Vaccinee samples came from UK trials COV001 and COV002, including a single-blind randomized controlled phase 2/3 trial of AZD1222 (ChAdOx1 nCoV-19) in healthy adults. For TCRbeta chain sequencing, PBMC samples were collected from trial participants at day 0 and at day 28 after the second dose. As regards this clone: Its cognate antigen has yet to be identified. Base quality data are lacking; no much larger clone is found one base away.

The receptor comes from an adult in good health. The rearranged segments are TRBV11-2 and TRBJ2-3; no D gene is confidently identified. Specimen: peripheral blood, collected on day 0 of AZD1222 vaccination. The encoded CDR3 is CASSLGWPSTDTQYF. The nucleotide sequence reads as follows: TGTGCCAGCAGCTTAGGTTGGCCCAGCACAGATACGCAGTATTTT.